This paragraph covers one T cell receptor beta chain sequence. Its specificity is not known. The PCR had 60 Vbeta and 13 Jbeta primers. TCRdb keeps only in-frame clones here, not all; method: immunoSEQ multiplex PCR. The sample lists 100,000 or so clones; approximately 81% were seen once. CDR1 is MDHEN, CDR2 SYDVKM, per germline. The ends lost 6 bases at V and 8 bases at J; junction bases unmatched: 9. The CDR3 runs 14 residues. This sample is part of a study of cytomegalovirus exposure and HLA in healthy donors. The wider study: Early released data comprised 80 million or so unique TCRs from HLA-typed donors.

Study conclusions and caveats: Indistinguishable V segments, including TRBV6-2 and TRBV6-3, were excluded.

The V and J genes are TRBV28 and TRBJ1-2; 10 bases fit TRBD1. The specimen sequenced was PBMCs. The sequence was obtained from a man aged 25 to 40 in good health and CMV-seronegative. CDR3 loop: CASSSTGTGEGYTF. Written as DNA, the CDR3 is TGTGCCAGCAGCTCGACCGGGACAGGGGAGGGCTACACCTTC.